The 10 T cell receptor beta chains listed next were all sequenced from one sample in a study of cytomegalovirus exposure and HLA in healthy donors. PCR was performed using 60 Vbeta and 13 Jbeta primers. Clones were sequenced by immunoSEQ multiplex PCR, and TCRdb holds only the in-frame ones, with some missing. Among 110,000 to 150,000 clones listed, 65% to 85% were seen once. What was sequenced was PBMCs. Receptors were obtained from a man aged 25-40 years in good health and CMV-seronegative.

This sequence joins TRBV4-1 and TRBJ2-7, with D uncertain. The CDR3 covers 15 residues. The germline CDR1 and CDR2 sequences are MGHRA and YSYEKL. V was clipped by 3 bases and J by 4 bases, with 16 bases between them. CDR3 nucleotides: TGCGCCAGCAGCCACGGGTCTCTATCCTCTTACGAGCAGTACTTC. Its translation: CASSHGSLSSYEQYF.

This chain joins TRBV11-2 and TRBJ1-3; a possible D gene is TRBD1 (6 bases). This CDR3 has 15 residues. V lost 3 bases to trimming and J lost 6 bases, with 15 bases between them. Germline V gene data show CDR1 as SGHAT and CDR2 as FQNNGV. In DNA, the CDR3 is TGTGCCAGCAGCTTGCGGGGGGCGCTCGTAAACACCATATATTTT. Encoded protein: CASSLRGALVNTIYF.

The gene calls are TRBV5-1 and TRBJ2-2; possibly TRBD1 for D (6 bases). V gave up 2 bases and J gave up 5 bases, with 13 bases separating them. This CDR3 region has 15 residues. The germline CDR1 and CDR2 sequences are SGHRS and YFSETQ. The CDR3 region has the DNA TGCGCCAGCAGCTTCAGACAGGCCTCAACCGGGGAGCTGTTTTTT. Protein product: CASSFRQASTGELFF. Combining the CDR3 with reference TRBV5-1 and TRBJ2-2 gives the whole variable domain KAGVTQTPRYLIKTRGQQVTLSCSPISGHRSVSWYQQTPGQGLQFLFEYFSETQRNKGNFPGRFSGRQFSNSRSEMNVSTLELGDSALYLCASSFRQASTGELFFGEGSRLTVL.

V usage is TRBV5-1 and J usage is TRBJ1-1, with TRBD1 matching 8 bases. The CDR3 sequence is 16 residues long. With V trimmed by 0 bases and J by 1 base, 5 bases remained unmatched. Germline assignment: CDR1 SGHRS and CDR2 YFSETQ. The CDR3 spells CASSLGDRKPNTEAFF. The CDR3, as DNA: TGCGCCAGCAGCTTGGGGGACAGGAAACCGAACACTGAAGCTTTCTTT.

The V gene is TRBV7-8, the J gene TRBJ2-1, with 7 nucleotides matching TRBD1. Germline CDR1 SGHVS, CDR2 FQNEAQ. This CDR3 region has 16 residues. The V segment lost 0 bases and the J segment 12 bases; nucleotides outside the gene matches: 14. Here the CDR3 DNA reads TGTGCCAGCAGCTTAGCGTCTGGGGACAGACCTTTGGGGCAGTTCTTC. Translated: CASSLASGDRPLGQFF.

The J gene is TRBJ2-5, the V gene TRBV11-2; D gene unclear. CDR3 length: 15 residues. From germline, CDR1 is SGHAT and CDR2 FQNNGV. Trimming cost V 5 bases and J 1 base, with 14 bases left between them. The CDR3 sequence: CASSPVIRPQETQYF. CDR3 nucleotide sequence: TGTGCCAGCAGCCCCGTAATCAGGCCCCAAGAGACCCAGTACTTC.

V is TRBV6-5 and J is TRBJ1-3, with 9 nucleotides matching TRBD1. The trim removed 8 bases at V and 0 bases at J, leaving 5 bases unmatched. Germline V lookup: CDR1 MNHEY, CDR2 SVGAGI. The CDR3 consists of 15 residues. The DNA for the CDR3 is TGTGCCAGCTCGCGGACAGGGGACTCTGGAAACACCATATATTTT. Translated: CASSRTGDSGNTIYF.

The CDR3: CSAGQGGGYEQYF. Written as DNA, the CDR3 is TGCAGCGCCGGACAGGGAGGAGGGTACGAGCAGTACTTC. This chain joins TRBV29-1 and TRBJ2-7, with TRBD1 identical over 8 bases. CDR1 is SQVTM, CDR2 ANQGSEA, per germline. There are 13 residues in the CDR3. Trimming took 7 bases from V and 4 from J; bases not matched to a gene: 9.

The chain recombines TRBV11-3 with TRBJ2-6; D remains ambiguous. The CDR3 consists of 15 residues. Deletions cut 0 bases from V and 0 bases from J, with 3 bases between. Germline-derived CDR1 and CDR2 are SGHNT and YENEEA. The DNA of the CDR3 is TGTGCCAGCAGCTTAGACAGCTCTGGGGCCAACGTCCTGACTTTC. Translation gives CASSLDSSGANVLTF.

The rearrangement links TRBV28 to TRBJ2-2; the match to TRBD1 covers 8 bases. V was clipped by 5 bases and J by 4 bases; unmatched bases: 6. In germline, CDR1 is MDHEN, CDR2 SYDVKM. This CDR3 has 15 residues. The CDR3 spells CASSQDRGATGELFF. CDR3 in DNA: TGTGCCAGCAGTCAAGACAGGGGTGCCACCGGGGAGCTGTTTTTT.